This record covers a single T cell receptor (beta chain). Germline trimming cut 4 bases from V and 2 bases from J; bases unmatched to any gene: 5. The CDR3 length is 15 residues. Germline CDR1 and CDR2: GTSNPN and SVGIG (reference sequence). The table came from immunoSEQ multiplex PCR; TCRdb's copy has only in-frame clones and leaves some out. The sample consists of 89,000 or so clones, 90% to 95% of them appearing once. The data were obtained in a study of T cell changes during pregnancy in multiple sclerosis. The gene calls are TRBV30 and TRBJ2-1, with 10 bases matching TRBD1. The TCR comes from a female donor in good health, serving as a control in a pregnancy study. Some clones in this sample may be carry-over from other donors' samples. The material sequenced was PBMCs, taken in the first trimester of pregnancy. CDR3 bases: TGTGCCTGGACCCCGACAGGGGGCGCCTACAATGAGCAGTTCTTC. Translated, it gives CAWTPTGGAYNEQFF.